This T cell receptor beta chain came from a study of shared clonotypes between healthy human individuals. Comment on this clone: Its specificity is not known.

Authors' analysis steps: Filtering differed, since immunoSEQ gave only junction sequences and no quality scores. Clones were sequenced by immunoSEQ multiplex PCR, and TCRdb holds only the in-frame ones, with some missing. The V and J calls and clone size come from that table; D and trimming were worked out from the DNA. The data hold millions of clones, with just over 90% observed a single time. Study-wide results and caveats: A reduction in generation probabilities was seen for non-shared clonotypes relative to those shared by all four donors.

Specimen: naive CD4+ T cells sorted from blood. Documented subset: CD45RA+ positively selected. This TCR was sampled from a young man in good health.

The CDR3 protein is CASSHDGHPTDTQYF. The CDR3 DNA follows: TGTGCCAGCAGCCATGACGGTCATCCCACAGATACGCAGTATTTT. This chain joins TRBV7-9 and TRBJ2-3; no reliable D call. Trimming cost V 5 bases and J 2 bases, with 14 bases left between them. The CDR3 spans 15 residues. Germline V gene lookup returns CDR1 SEHNR and CDR2 FQNEAQ (reference sequence).